Listed here is a single T cell receptor beta chain. Patients from Seattle were sampled longitudinally, starting during active infection. Measured with immunoSEQ multiplex PCR; TCRdb has only the in-frame clones, and not every one. The sample holds roughly 160,000 clones, around 87% seen once. This sample stems from a study of blood T cell repertoires in COVID-19. Study as a whole: Acute-phase and convalescent COVID-19 samples originated in the United States, Italy and Spain. Sources were T cells, B-cell-depleted T cells, or PBMCs; the material itself was cDNA or gDNA.

V lost 1 base and J lost 3, with 9 bases in between. Per germline, CDR1 SGHVS and CDR2 FQNEAQ. The CDR3 is made up of 14 amino acids. The chain is built from TRBV7-8 and TRBJ1-2, with D perhaps matching TRBD1 (5 bases). This TCR was recovered from a woman of 80 years or more with COVID-19, enrolled during active disease. Sequencing used peripheral blood. The CDR3 loop reads CASSLGQGDYGYTF. CDR3 sequence (DNA): TGTGCCAGCAGCTTAGGGCAGGGCGACTATGGCTACACCTTC. The full variable domain, completed using reference TRBV7-8 and TRBJ1-2, is GAGVSQSPRYKVAKRGQDVALRCDPISGHVSLFWYQQALGQGPEFLTYFQNEAQLDKSGLPSDRFFAERPEGSVSTLKIQRTQQEDSAVYLCASSLGQGDYGYTFGSGTRLTVV.